Below, 2 T cell receptor beta chains from the same sample are listed, as sequenced in a study of blood T cell repertoires in COVID-19. Profiling relied on immunoSEQ multiplex PCR, and the TCRdb table lists in-frame clones only, not all of them. The sample has fewer than 150,000 clones; 70% to 80% are singletons. Sequenced sample: peripheral blood. Every receptor here comes from a human donor in a cohort sampled during active COVID-19.

The table lists this clone with a count of one. The chain joins TRBV6-4 to TRBJ2-2; 10 positions agree with TRBD1. The CDR3 runs to 14 residues. With V trimmed by 7 bases and J by 3 bases, 2 bases remained unmatched. CDR1 MRHNA and CDR2 SNTAGT come from the germline V gene. CDR3 nucleotide sequence: TGTGCCAGCAAAGGGACAGGGGACACCGGGGAGCTGTTTTTT. Encoded protein: CASKGTGDTGELFF.

V gene TRBV12-3 or TRBV12-4 combines with J gene TRBJ2-7; D unresolved. Trimming stripped 6 bases from V and 1 base from J, with 10 bases between. This CDR3 is built from 13 residues. CDR3 DNA: TGTGCCAGCAGCCGAGAGGAGTCCTACGAGCAGTACTTC. Protein: CASSREESYEQYF.